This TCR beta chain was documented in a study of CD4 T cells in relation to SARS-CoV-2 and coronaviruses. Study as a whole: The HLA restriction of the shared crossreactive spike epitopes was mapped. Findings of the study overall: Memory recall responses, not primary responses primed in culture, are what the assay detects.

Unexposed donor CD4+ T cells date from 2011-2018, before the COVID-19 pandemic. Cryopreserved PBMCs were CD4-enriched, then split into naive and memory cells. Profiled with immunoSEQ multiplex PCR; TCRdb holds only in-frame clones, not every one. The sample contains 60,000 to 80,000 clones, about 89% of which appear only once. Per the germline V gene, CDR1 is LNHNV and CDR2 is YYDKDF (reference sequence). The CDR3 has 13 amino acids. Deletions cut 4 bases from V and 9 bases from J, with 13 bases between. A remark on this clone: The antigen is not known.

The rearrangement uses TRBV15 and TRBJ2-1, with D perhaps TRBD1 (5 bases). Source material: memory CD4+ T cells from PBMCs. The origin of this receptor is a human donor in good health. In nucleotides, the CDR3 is TGTGCCACCAGCACGGACAACGGCGCTGAGCAGTTCTTC. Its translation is CATSTDNGAEQFF.